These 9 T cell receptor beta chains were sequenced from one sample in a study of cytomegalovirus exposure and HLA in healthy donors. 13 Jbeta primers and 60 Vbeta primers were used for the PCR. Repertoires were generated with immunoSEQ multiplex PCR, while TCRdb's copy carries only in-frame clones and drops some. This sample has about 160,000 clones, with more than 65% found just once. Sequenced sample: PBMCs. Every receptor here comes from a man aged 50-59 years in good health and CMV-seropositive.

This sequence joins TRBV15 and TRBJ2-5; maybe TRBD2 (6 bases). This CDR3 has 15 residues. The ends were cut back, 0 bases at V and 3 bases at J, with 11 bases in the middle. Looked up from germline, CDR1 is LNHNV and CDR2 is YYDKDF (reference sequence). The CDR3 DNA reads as TGTGCCACCAGCAGAGATCTAGCGACTGAAGAGACCCAGTACTTC. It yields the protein CATSRDLATEETQYF.

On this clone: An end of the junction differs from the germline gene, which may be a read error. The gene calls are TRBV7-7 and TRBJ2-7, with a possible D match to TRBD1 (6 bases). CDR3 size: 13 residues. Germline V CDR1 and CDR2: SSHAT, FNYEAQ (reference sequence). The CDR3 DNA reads TGTGCTAGCAGCCCGGACAGCTCCTACGAGCAGTACTTC. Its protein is CASSPDSSYEQYF. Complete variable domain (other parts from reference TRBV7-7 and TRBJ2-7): GAGVSQSPRYKVTKRGQDVTLRCDPISSHATLYWYQQALGQGPEFLTYFNYEAQPDKSGLPSDRFSAERPEGSISTLTIQRTEQRDSAMYRCASSPDSSYEQYFGPGTRLTVT.

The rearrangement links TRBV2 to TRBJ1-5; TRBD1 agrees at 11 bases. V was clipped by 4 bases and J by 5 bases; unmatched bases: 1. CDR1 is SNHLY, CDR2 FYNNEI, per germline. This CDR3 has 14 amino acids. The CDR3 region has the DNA TGTGCCAGCAGTGGGACAGGGGGCGATCAGCCCCAGCATTTT. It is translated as CASSGTGGDQPQHF.

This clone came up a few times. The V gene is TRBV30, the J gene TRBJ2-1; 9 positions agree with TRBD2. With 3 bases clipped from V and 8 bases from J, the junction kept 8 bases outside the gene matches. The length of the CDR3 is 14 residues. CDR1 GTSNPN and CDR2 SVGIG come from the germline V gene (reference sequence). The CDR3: CAWRVRGGRDEQFF. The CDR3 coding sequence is TGTGCCTGGAGGGTGCGGGGGGGCCGGGATGAGCAGTTCTTC.

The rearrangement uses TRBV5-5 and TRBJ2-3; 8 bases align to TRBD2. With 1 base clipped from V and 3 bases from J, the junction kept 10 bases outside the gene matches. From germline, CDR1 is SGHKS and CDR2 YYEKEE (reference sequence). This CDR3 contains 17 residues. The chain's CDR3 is CASSLLELAVGTDTQYF. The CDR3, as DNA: TGTGCCAGCAGCTTGCTTGAACTAGCGGTCGGGACAGATACGCAGTATTTT.

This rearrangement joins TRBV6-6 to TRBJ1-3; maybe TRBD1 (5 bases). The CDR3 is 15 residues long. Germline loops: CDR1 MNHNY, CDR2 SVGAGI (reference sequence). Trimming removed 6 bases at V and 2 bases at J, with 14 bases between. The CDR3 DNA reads TGTGCCAGCAGCTTCGGTGGGGGGGCTGGAAACACCATATATTTT. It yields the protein CASSFGGGAGNTIYF.

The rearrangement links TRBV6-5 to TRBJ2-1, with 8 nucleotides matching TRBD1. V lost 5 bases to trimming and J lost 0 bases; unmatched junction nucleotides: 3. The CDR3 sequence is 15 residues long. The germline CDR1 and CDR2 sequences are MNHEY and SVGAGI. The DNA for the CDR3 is TGTGCCAGCAGTCGAACAGGGGGCTCCTACAATGAGCAGTTCTTC. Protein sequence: CASSRTGGSYNEQFF.

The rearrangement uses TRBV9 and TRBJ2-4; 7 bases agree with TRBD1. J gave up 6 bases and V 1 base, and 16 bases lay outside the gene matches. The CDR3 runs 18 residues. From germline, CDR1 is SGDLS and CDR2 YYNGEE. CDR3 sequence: CASSVNARGKGARNIQYF. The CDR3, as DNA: TGTGCCAGCAGCGTAAACGCCCGGGGAAAGGGGGCTAGAAACATTCAGTACTTC.

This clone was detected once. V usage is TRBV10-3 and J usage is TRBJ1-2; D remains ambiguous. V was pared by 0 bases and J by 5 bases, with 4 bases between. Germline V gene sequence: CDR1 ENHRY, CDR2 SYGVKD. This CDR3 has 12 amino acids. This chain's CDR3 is CAISESTYGYTF. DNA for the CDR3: TGTGCCATCAGTGAGTCTACTTATGGCTACACCTTC.